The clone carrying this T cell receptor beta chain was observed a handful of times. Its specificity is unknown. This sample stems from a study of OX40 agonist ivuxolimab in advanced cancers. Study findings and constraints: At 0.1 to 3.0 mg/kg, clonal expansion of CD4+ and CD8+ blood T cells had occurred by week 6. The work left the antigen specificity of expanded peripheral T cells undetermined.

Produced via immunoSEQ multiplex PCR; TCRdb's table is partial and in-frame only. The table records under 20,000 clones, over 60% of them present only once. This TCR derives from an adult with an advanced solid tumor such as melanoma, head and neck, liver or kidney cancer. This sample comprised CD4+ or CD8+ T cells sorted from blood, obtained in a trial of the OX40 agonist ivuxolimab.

This CDR3 is CASSSTSVYTDTQYF. In DNA form, the CDR3 reads TGTGCCAGCAGCTCGACTAGCGTATACACAGATACGCAGTATTTT. This sequence joins TRBV7-9 and TRBJ2-3; the match to TRBD2 covers 8 bases. Germline loops: CDR1 SEHNR, CDR2 FQNEAQ (reference sequence). CDR3 length equals 15 residues. The junction had 5 bases not matched to a gene; V was cut back by 4 bases and J by 2 bases.